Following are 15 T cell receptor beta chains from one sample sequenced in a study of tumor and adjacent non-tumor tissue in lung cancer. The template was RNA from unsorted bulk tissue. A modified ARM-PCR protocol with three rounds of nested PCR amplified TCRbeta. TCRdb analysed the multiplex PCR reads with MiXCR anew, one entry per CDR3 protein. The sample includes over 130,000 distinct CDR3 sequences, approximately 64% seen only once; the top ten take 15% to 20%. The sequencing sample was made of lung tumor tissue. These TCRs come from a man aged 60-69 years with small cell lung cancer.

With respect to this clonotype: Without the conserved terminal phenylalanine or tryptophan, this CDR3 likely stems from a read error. CDR3 sequence (DNA): TGCGCCAGCAGTCAAGGACTCGAGCAGTACCTC. Translation: CASSQGLEQYL. The rearrangement joins TRBV4-1 to TRBJ2-7; possible D gene TRBD2, 5 bases. Looked up from germline, CDR1 is MGHRA and CDR2 is YSYEKL. This CDR3 region has 11 residues.

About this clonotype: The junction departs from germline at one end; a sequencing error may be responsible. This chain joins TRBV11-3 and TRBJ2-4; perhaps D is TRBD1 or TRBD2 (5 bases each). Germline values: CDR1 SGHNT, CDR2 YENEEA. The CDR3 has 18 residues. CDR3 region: CTSSLRINSRGAENIQYF. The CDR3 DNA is TGTACCAGCAGCCTACGTATAAACTCGAGGGGAGCCGAAAACATTCAGTACTTC.

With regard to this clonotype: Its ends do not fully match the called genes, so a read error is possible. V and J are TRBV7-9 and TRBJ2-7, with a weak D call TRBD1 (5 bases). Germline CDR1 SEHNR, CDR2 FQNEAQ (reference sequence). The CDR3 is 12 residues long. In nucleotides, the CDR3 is TGTGTCAGCAGCGTCCAGGGTTACGAGCAGTACTTC. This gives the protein CVSSVQGYEQYF.

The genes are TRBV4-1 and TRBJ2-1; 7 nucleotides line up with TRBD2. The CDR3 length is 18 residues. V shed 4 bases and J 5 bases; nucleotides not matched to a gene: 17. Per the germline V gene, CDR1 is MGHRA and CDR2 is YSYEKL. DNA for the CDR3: TGCGCCAGCAGCCGCCACCTCCCCGGAACTAGCGCCCACAATGAGCAGTTCTTC. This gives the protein CASSRHLPGTSAHNEQFF.

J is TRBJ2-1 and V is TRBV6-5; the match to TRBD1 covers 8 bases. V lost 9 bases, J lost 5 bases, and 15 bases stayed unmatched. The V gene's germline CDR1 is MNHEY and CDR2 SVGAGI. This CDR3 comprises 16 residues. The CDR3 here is CARRSPLGTGNNEQFF. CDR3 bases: TGTGCCAGGAGGTCCCCCCTTGGGACAGGAAACAATGAGCAGTTCTTC.

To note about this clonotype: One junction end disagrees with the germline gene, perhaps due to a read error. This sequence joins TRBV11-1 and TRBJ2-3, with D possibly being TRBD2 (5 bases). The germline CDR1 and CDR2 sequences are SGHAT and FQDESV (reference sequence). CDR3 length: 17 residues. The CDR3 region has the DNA TGTGCCAGCAGCGTAGCCATGGGAGTGGCCGCGGCAGATACGCTGCATTTT. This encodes CASSVAMGVAAADTLHF.

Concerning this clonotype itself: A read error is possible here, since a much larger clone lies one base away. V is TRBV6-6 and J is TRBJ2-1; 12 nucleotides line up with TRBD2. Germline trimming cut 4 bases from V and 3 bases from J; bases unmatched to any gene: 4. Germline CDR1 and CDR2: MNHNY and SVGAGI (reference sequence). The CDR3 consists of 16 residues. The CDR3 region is CASSSTSGSIYNEQFF. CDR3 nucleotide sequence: TGTGCCAGCAGTTCGACTAGCGGGAGCATCTACAATGAGCAGTTCTTC.

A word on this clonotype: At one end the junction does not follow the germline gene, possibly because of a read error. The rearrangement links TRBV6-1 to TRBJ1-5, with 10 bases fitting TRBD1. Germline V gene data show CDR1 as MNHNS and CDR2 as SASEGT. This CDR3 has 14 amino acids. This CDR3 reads CTSSGGTGEQPQHF. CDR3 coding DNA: TGTACCAGTAGTGGCGGGACAGGGGAGCAGCCCCAGCATTTT.

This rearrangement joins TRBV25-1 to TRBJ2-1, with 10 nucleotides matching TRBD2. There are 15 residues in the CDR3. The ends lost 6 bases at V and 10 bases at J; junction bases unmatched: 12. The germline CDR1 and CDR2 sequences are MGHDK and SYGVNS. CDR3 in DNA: TGTGCCAGCAGCGGTACGAGCGGGAGGGCTCGGGAGCAGTTCTTC. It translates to CASSGTSGRAREQFF.

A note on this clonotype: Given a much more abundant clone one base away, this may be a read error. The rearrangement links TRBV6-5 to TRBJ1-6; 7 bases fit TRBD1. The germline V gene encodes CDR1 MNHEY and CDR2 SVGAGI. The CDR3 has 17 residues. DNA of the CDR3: TGTGCCAGCAGTTACTCGGCAGGGGGATCCTATAATTCACCCCCCCACTTT. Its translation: CASSYSAGGSYNSPPHF.

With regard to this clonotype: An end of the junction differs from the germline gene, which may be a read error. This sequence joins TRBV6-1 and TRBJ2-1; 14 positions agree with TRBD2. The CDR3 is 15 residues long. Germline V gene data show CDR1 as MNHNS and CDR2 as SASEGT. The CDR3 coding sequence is TGTGCTAGCAGACCCGGGACTAGCGGGAGCACTGAGCCGTTCTTC. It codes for CASRPGTSGSTEPFF.

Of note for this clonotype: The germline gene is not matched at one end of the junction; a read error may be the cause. The chain's CDR3 is CASSYQRAGDTKYF. The CDR3 DNA follows: TGTGCAAGCAGCTACCAGAGGGCGGGAGATACGAAGTATTTT. V gene TRBV11-2 combines with J gene TRBJ2-3; 7 bases are a match to TRBD2. This CDR3 spans 14 amino acids. CDR1 is SGHAT, CDR2 FQNNGV, per germline.

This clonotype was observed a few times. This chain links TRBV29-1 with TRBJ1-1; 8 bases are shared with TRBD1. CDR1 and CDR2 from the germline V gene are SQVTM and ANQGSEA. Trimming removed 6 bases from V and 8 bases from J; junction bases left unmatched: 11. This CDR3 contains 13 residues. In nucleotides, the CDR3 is TGCAGCGTATCTCTTCAGGGGGCAGGGGAAGCTTTCTTT. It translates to CSVSLQGAGEAFF. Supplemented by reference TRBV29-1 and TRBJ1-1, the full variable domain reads SAVISQKPSRDICQRGTSLTIQCQVDSQVTMMFWYRQQPGQSLTLIATANQGSEATYESGFVIDKFPISRPNLTFSTLTVSNMSPEDSSIYLCSVSLQGAGEAFFGQGTRLTVV.

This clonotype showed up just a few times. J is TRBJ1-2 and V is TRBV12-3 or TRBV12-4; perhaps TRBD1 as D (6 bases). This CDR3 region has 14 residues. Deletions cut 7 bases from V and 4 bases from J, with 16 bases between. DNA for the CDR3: TGTGCCAGCACTTTGGGGGCCAGGCTCTATGGCTACACCTTC. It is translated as CASTLGARLYGYTF.

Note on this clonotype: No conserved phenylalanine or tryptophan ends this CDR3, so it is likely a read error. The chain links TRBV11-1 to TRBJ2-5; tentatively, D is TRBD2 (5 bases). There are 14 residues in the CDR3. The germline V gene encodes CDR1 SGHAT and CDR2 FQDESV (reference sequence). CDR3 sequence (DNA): TGCGCCAGCAGCCCTGAGGGAGCTACGCGGACCCAGTACTCC. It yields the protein CASSPEGATRTQYS.